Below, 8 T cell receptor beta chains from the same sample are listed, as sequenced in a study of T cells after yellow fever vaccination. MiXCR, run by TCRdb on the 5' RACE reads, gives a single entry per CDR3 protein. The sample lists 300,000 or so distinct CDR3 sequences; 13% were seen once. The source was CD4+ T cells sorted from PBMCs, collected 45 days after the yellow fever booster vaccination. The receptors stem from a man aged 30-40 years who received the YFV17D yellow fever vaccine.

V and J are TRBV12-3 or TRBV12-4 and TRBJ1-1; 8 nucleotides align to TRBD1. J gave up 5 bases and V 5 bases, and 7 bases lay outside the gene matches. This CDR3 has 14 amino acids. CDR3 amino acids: CASSIQGAATEAFF. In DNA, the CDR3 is TGTGCCAGCAGTATCCAGGGGGCAGCAACTGAAGCTTTCTTT.

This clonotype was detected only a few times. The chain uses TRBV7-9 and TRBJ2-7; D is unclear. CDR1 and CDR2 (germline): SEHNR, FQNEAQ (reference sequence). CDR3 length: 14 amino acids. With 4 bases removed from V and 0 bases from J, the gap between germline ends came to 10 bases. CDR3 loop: CASSYGRFSYEQYF. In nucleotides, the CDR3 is TGTGCCAGCAGCTATGGACGGTTCTCCTACGAGCAGTACTTC.

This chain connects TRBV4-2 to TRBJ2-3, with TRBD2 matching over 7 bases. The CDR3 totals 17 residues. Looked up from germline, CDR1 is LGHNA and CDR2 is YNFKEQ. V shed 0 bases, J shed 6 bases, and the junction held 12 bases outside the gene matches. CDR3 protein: CASSQDGRGSAGDTQYF. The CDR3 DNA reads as TGTGCCAGCAGCCAAGATGGGAGGGGCTCCGCCGGGGATACGCAGTATTTT.

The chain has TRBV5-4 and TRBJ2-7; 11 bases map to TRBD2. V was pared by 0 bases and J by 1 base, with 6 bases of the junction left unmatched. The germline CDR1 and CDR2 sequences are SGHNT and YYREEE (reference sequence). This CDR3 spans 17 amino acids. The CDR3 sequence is CASSLVSGRDFSYEQYF. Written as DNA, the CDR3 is TGTGCCAGCAGCTTGGTTAGCGGGAGGGATTTTTCCTACGAGCAGTACTTC.

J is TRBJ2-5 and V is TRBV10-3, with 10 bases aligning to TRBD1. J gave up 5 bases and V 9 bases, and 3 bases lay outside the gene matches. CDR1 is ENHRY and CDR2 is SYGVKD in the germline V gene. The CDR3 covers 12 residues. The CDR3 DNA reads TGTGCCATAGGGACAGGGGACGAGACCCAGTACTTC. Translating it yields CAIGTGDETQYF.

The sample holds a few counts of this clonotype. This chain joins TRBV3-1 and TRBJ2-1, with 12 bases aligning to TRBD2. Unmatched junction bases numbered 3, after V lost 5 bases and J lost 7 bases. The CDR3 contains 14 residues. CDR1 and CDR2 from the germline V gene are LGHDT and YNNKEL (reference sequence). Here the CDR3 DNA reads TGTGCCAGCAGCGGACTAGCGGGAATGAATGAGCAGTTCTTC. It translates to CASSGLAGMNEQFF.

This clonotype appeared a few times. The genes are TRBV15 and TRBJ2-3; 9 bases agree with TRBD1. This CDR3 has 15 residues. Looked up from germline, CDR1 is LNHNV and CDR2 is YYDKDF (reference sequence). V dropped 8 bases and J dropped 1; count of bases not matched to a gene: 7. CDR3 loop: CATGRDRVGTDTQYF. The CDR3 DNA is TGTGCCACCGGACGGGACAGGGTCGGCACAGATACGCAGTATTTT.

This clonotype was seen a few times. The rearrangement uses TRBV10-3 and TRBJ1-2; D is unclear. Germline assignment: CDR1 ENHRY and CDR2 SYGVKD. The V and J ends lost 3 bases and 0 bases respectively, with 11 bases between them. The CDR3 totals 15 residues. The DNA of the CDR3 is TGTGCCATCAGTGAAGGAGTAGCCTCTAACTATGGCTACACCTTC. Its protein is CAISEGVASNYGYTF.